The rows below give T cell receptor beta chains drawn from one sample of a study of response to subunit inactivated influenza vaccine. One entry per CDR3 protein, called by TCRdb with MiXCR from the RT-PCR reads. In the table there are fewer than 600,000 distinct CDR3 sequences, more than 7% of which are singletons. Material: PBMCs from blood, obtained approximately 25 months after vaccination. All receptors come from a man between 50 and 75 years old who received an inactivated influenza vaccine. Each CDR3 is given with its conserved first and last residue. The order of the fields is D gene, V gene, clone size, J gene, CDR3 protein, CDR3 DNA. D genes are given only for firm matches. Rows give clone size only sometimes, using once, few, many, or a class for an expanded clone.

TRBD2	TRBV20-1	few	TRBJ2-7	CSARVSGRAHEQYF	TGCAGTGCTAGGGTTAGCGGGAGGGCCCACGAGCAGTACTTC
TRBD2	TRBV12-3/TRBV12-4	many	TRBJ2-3	CASSTGSGGAADTQYF	TGTGCCAGCAGTACCGGTAGCGGGGGGGCGGCAGATACGCAGTATTTT
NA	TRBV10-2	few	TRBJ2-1	CASSEGLFRNEQFF	TGCGCCAGCAGTGAAGGACTGTTCCGGAATGAGCAGTTCTTC
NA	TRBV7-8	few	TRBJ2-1	CASSIRQYNEQFF	TGTGCCAGCAGCATTCGACAGTACAATGAGCAGTTCTTC
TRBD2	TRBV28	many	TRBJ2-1	CASSSPTKRGGPYNEQFF	TGTGCCAGCAGTTCTCCCACAAAGCGGGGGGGTCCCTACAATGAGCAGTTCTTC
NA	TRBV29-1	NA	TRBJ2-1	CSVEASGGRWNEQFF	TGCAGCGTTGAAGCGAGTGGGGGCAGATGGAATGAGCAGTTCTTC
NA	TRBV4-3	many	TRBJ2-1	CASSQDKFEGEYNEQFF	TGCGCCAGCAGCCAAGATAAATTCGAGGGAGAGTACAATGAGCAGTTCTTC
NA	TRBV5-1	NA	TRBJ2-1	CASSLVRGRLMANEQFF	TGCGCCAGCAGCTTGGTTCGGGGGCGGCTAATGGCTAATGAGCAGTTCTTC
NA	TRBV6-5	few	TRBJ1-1	CASSYSRHMNTEAFF	TGTGCCAGCAGTTACTCAAGGCATATGAACACTGAAGCTTTCTTT
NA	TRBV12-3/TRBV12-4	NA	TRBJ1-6	CASSLGQASPLHF	TGTGCCAGCAGTTTAGGACAGGCGTCACCCCTCCACTTT
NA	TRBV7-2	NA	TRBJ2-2	CASSLAGLRRHTGELFF	TGTGCCAGCAGCTTAGCGGGGCTCAGGAGGCACACCGGGGAGCTGTTTTTT
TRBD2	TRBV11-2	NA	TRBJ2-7	CASSLAGGSIYEQYF	TGTGCCAGCAGCTTAGCTGGCGGGAGTATCTACGAGCAGTACTTC
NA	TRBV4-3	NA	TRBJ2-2	CASSRSSSGAGELFF	TGCGCCAGCAGCCGCTCCTCGTCAGGTGCCGGGGAGCTGTTTTTT
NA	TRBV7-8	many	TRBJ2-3	CASSFSGASTDTQYF	TGTGCCAGCAGCTTTTCAGGGGCTAGCACAGATACGCAGTATTTT
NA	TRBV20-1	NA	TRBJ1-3	CSAKISGNTIYF	TGCAGTGCTAAGATCTCTGGAAACACCATATATTTT
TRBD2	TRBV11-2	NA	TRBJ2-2	CASSPRTSPYSWSGELFF	TGTGCCAGCAGCCCCCGGACTAGCCCATATAGCTGGTCCGGGGAGCTGTTTTTT
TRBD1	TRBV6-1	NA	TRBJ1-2	CASSPSGGENGYTF	TGTGCCAGCAGCCCCTCAGGGGGCGAGAATGGCTACACCTTC
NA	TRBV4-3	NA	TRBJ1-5	CASSQDIYANQPQHF	TGCGCCAGCAGCCAAGATATTTACGCCAATCAGCCCCAGCATTTT
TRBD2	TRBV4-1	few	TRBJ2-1	CASSRETSGGYNEQFF	TGCGCCAGCAGCCGAGAGACTAGCGGGGGGTACAATGAGCAGTTCTTC
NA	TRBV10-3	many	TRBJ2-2	CAISEMGYSGTGELFF	TGTGCCATCAGTGAAATGGGGTACTCCGGCACCGGGGAGCTGTTTTTT
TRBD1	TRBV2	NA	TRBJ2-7	CASSGQGLGYEQYF	TGTGCCAGCAGTGGACAGGGTTTGGGCTACGAGCAGTACTTC
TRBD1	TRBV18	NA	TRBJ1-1	CASSPTGGGLNTEAFF	TGTGCCAGCTCACCGACAGGGGGCGGACTGAACACTGAAGCTTTCTTT
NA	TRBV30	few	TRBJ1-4	CAWSGGSSGPNEKLFF	TGTGCCTGGTCCGGTGGATCCAGTGGGCCTAATGAAAAACTGTTTTTT
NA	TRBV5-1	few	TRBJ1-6	CASSEDSPYNSPLHF	TGCGCCAGCAGCGAGGACAGTCCCTATAATTCACCCCTCCACTTT
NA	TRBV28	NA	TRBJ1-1	CASKGSLANTEAFF	TGTGCCAGCAAGGGCAGTTTGGCGAACACTGAAGCTTTCTTT
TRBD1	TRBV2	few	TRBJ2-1	CASKAGGSEQFF	TGTGCCAGCAAGGCAGGGGGCAGTGAGCAGTTCTTC
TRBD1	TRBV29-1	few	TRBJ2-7	CSGSNRGGEQYF	TGCAGCGGATCAAACAGGGGTGGCGAGCAGTACTTC
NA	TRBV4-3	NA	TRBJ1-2	CASSQVRGGSGYNYGYTF	TGCGCCAGCAGCCAAGTCCGGGGGGGGTCCGGATATAACTATGGCTACACCTTC
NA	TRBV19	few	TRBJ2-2	CASSIRLKGSLSNTGELFF	TGTGCCAGTAGTATTAGGTTAAAGGGGAGCTTATCGAACACCGGGGAGCTGTTTTTT
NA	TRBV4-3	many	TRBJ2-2	CASSQDRHALSGELFF	TGCGCCAGCAGCCAAGACCGACATGCCTTAAGCGGGGAGCTGTTTTTT
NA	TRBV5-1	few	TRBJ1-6	CASSFGRQGPSPLHF	TGCGCCAGCAGCTTTGGGCGTCAGGGGCCCTCACCCCTCCACTTT
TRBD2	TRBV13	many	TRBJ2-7	CASSYGTSGGYEQYF	TGTGCCAGCAGCTACGGGACTAGCGGGGGGTACGAGCAGTACTTC
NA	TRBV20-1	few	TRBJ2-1	CSARWTGLNEQFF	TGCAGTGCTAGATGGACCGGGCTCAATGAGCAGTTCTTC
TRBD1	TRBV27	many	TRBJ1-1	CASSSPSLGQGGKEAFF	TGTGCCAGCAGTTCCCCATCCCTCGGACAGGGCGGAAAGGAAGCTTTCTTT
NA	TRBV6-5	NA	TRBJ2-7	CASSLGTRTEQYF	TGTGCCAGCAGTTTGGGGACCAGGACCGAGCAGTACTTC
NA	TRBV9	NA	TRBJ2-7	CASSVSGRTYEQYF	TGTGCCAGCAGCGTTTCGGGACGGACCTACGAGCAGTACTTC
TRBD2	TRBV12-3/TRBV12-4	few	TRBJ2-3	CASSRGSLADTQYF	TGTGCCAGCAGTCGCGGGAGTTTGGCAGATACGCAGTATTTT
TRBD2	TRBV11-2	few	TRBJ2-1	CASSWGSGGSSYNEQFF	TGTGCCAGCAGCTGGGGTTCGGGAGGTAGCTCCTACAATGAGCAGTTCTTC
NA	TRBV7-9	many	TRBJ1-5	CASSREGGADSNQPQHF	TGTGCCAGCAGCCGTGAAGGGGGGGCAGATAGCAATCAGCCCCAGCATTTT
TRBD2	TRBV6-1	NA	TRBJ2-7	CASSQRVAGTYEQYF	TGTGCCAGCAGTCAACGGGTAGCGGGGACCTACGAGCAGTACTTC
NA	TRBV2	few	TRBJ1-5	CASSADQPQHF	TGTGCCAGCAGTGCGGATCAGCCCCAGCATTTT
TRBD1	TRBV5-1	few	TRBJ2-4	CASSPGQGRDIQYF	TGCGCCAGCAGTCCCGGACAGGGGCGGGACATTCAGTACTTC
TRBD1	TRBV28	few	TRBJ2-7	CASSFPGQGGSYEQYF	TGTGCCAGCAGTTTCCCGGGACAGGGCGGCTCCTACGAGCAGTACTTC
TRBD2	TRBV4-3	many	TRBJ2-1	CASSLTGLDDEQF	TGCGCCAGCAGCCTCACTGGACTAGACGATGAGCAGTTC
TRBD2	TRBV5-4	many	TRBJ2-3	CASSSFGLALTDTQYF	TGTGCCAGCAGCTCATTTGGACTAGCCCTCACAGATACGCAGTATTTT
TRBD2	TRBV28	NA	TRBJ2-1	CASSADGGSGGVNEQFF	TGTGCCAGCAGTGCAGACGGGGGTAGCGGGGGTGTCAATGAGCAGTTCTTC
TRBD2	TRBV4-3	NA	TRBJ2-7	CASSQGSSHGGYEQYF	TGCGCCAGCAGCCAAGGGTCCTCGCACGGGGGGTACGAGCAGTACTTC
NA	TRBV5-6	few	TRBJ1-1	CASSFFWTDEAFF	TGTGCCAGCAGCTTTTTTTGGACGGACGAAGCTTTCTTT
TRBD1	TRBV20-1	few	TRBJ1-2	CSARIQGVPMGGYTF	TGCAGTGCTAGAATCCAGGGGGTTCCCATGGGTGGCTACACCTTC
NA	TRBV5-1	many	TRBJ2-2	CASSLLVDAGELFF	TGCGCCAGCAGCTTGCTAGTCGATGCCGGGGAGCTGTTTTTT
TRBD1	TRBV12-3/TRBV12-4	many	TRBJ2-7	CASGYGTVYEQYF	TGTGCCAGCGGATACGGGACAGTCTACGAGCAGTACTTC
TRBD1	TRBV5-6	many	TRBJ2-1	CASSLDRGVGNEQFF	TGTGCCAGCAGTTTGGACAGGGGGGTTGGCAATGAGCAGTTCTTC
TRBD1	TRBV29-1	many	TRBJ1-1	CSVGQNMNTEAFF	TGCAGCGTGGGACAGAACATGAACACTGAAGCTTTCTTT
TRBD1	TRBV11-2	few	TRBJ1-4	CASSYQRGRVEKLFF	TGTGCCAGCAGCTACCAGAGGGGGCGAGTCGAAAAACTGTTTTTT
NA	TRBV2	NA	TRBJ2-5	CASSGRAWDETQYF	TGTGCCAGCAGTGGAAGGGCTTGGGATGAGACCCAGTACTTC
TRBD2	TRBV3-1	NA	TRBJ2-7	CASSRTPREYEQYF	TGTGCCAGCAGCCGGACACCGCGGGAGTACGAGCAGTACTTC
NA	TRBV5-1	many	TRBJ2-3	CASTYGGRPQDTQYF	TGCGCCAGCACCTACGGGGGGCGCCCCCAAGATACGCAGTATTTT